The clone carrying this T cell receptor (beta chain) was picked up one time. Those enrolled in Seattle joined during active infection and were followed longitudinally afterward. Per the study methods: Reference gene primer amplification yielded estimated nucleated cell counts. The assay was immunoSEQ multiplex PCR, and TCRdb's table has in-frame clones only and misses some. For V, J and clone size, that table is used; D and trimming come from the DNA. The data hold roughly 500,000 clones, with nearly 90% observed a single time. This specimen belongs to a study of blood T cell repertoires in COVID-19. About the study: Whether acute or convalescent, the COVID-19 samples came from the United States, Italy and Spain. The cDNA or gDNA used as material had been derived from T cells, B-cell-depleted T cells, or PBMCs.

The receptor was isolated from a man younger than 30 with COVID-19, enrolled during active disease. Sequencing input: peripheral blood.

CDR3 amino acids: CASSHGSSGRNTGELFF. CDR3 nucleotide sequence: TGTGCCAGCAGCCATGGGTCTAGCGGGAGAAACACCGGGGAGCTGTTTTTT. This chain links TRBV3-1 (or the pseudogene TRBV3-2) with TRBJ2-2; TRBD2 matches 10 bases. The CDR3 spans 17 residues. Germline CDR1 is LGHDT and CDR2 is YNNKEL (reference sequence). Losses at the gene ends were 3 bases for V and 2 bases for J; bases not matched to a gene: 6.